A single sample is the source of the 29 T cell receptor beta chains below, sequenced in a study of vaccination effects on CD4 cells after COVID-19. Before sequencing took place, the ViraFEST assay used viral peptide pools to expand antigen-specific CD4+ T cells. Having been cultured for 10 days, the cells underwent CD4+ T cell isolation. The vaccine recipients had no prior SARS-CoV-2 infection, with negative nucleocapsid antibodies. Which antigens these TCRs recognize remains unknown. Profiled with immunoSEQ multiplex PCR; TCRdb holds only in-frame clones, not every one. Altogether roughly 67,000 clones are present, around 81% being singletons, with the ten largest covering roughly 10%. Sequencing used CD4+ T cells from PBMCs cultured with SARS-CoV-2 spike peptides, obtained before COVID-19 vaccination. These receptors came from a human donor who received a COVID-19 vaccine.

This clone has just one count. The chain has TRBV24-1 and TRBJ1-5; perhaps TRBD1 as D (5 bases). The CDR3 is made up of 16 amino acids. The germline gives CDR1 KGHDR, CDR2 SFDVKD. Trimming removed 3 bases from V and 0 bases from J, with 11 bases in between. The CDR3 region is CATSDPSQGSNQPQHF. DNA of the CDR3: TGTGCCACCAGTGATCCCTCTCAGGGTAGCAATCAGCCCCAGCATTTT.

V usage is TRBV21-1 and J usage is TRBJ1-1. TRBV21-1 is a pseudogene segment. This CDR3 region has 15 residues. The CDR3 sequence: CASSKKPGSRGKAFF. CDR3 DNA: TGTGCCAGCAGCAAAAAACCGGGGTCTCGGGGCAAGGCTTTCTTT.

This chain uses TRBV19 with TRBJ2-4; weak D call: TRBD2 (5 bases). Trimming took 5 bases from V and 1 from J, leaving 15 bases between them. The CDR3 consists of 16 residues. The V gene's germline CDR1 is LNHDA and CDR2 SQIVND (reference sequence). CDR3 region: CASSDKLRGAKNIQYF. The CDR3 DNA reads as TGTGCCAGTAGTGACAAGTTACGAGGGGCCAAAAACATTCAGTACTTC.

This sequence joins TRBV4-1 and TRBJ1-5, with 11 bases that match TRBD1. Looked up from germline, CDR1 is MGHRA and CDR2 is YSYEKL. The V gene end was trimmed by 3 bases and the J gene end by 0 bases; junction bases not matched to a gene: 10. This CDR3 contains 19 residues. Here the CDR3 DNA reads TGCGCCAGCAGCCACCCGGAAGGACAGGGGGCTTATAGCAATCAGCCCCAGCATTTT. Its translation is CASSHPEGQGAYSNQPQHF.

The rearrangement joins TRBV6-4 to TRBJ2-2; D is unclear. Per the germline V gene, CDR1 is MRHNA and CDR2 is SNTAGT. This CDR3 has 14 amino acids. The V gene lost 3 bases and the J gene lost 4 bases, with 9 bases spanning the gap. In DNA, the CDR3 is TGTGCCAGCAGTGATAGGACGTTCACCGGGGAGCTGTTTTTT. Amino acid sequence: CASSDRTFTGELFF.

This chain uses TRBV3-1 (or the pseudogene TRBV3-2) with TRBJ1-5; no firm D call. The CDR3 contains 13 residues. CDR1 LGHDT and CDR2 YNNKEL come from the germline V gene (reference sequence). The V end lost 0 bases, the J end lost 9 bases, and 9 bases lay between the germline ends. The CDR3 loop reads CASSQELRAPQHF. As DNA, the CDR3 is TGTGCCAGCAGCCAAGAGTTAAGGGCGCCCCAGCATTTT.

This clone occurred many times. The chain couples TRBV6-5 to TRBJ2-1; the D gene could be TRBD1 or TRBD2 (5 bases each). Trimming took 6 bases from V and 0 from J, leaving 15 bases between them. Germline CDR1 reads MNHEY; CDR2 reads SVGAGI. The length of the CDR3 is 16 residues. Here the CDR3 reads CASRYREGSSYNEQFF. CDR3 nucleotides: TGTGCCAGCAGATACCGAGAGGGGAGCTCCTACAATGAGCAGTTCTTC.

This CDR3 reads CASSRAAFTDTQYF. The DNA of the CDR3 is TGTGCCAGTAGTAGGGCGGCCTTCACAGATACGCAGTATTTT. The chain is built from TRBV19 and TRBJ2-3, with D uncertain. This CDR3 has 14 amino acids. Germline V gene lookup returns CDR1 LNHDA and CDR2 SQIVND (reference sequence). Trimming left V 4 bases short and J 2 bases short, with 10 bases between. The full variable domain, with the rest looked up from reference TRBV19 and TRBJ2-3, is DGGITQSPKYLFRKEGQNVTLSCEQNLNHDAMYWYRQDPGQGLRLIYYSQIVNDFQKGDIAEGYSVSREKKESFPLTVTSAQKNPTAFYLCASSRAAFTDTQYFGPGTRLTVL.

A single count supports this clone. The V gene is TRBV27, the J gene TRBJ2-1; 8 positions agree with TRBD2. Trimming took 6 bases from V and 2 from J; bases not matched to a gene: 9. Per the germline V gene, CDR1 is MNHEY and CDR2 is SMNVEV (reference sequence). The CDR3 runs 16 residues. The CDR3 DNA is TGTGCCAGCAGCCTTTCGGGGGGGAGTACCTACAATGAGCAGTTCTTC. It specifies CASSLSGGSTYNEQFF.

The CDR3 reads CASRTDLDSNQPQHF. The CDR3 bases are TGTGCCAGCAGAACGGACCTAGATAGCAATCAGCCCCAGCATTTT. The rearrangement joins TRBV2 to TRBJ1-5; no definite D call. V dropped 6 bases and J dropped 0 bases, with 12 bases sitting between them. Germline lookup yields CDR1 SNHLY and CDR2 FYNNEI. The CDR3 sequence is 15 residues long.

This clone was counted only a few times. The rearrangement links TRBV7-2 to TRBJ2-2, with 7 bases lining up with TRBD2. The V segment lost 4 bases and the J segment 5 bases; nucleotides outside the gene matches: 7. This CDR3 is built from 15 residues. Germline V gives CDR1 SGHTA, CDR2 FQGNSA. The CDR3 coding sequence is TGTGCCAGCAGCTCCGGGACTATGAAAACCGGGGAGCTGTTTTTT. Translation: CASSSGTMKTGELFF. Supplemented by reference TRBV7-2 and TRBJ2-2, the full variable domain reads GAGVSQSPSNKVTEKGKDVELRCDPISGHTALYWYRQSLGQGLEFLIYFQGNSAPDKSGLPSDRFSAERTGGSVSTLTIQRTQQEDSAVYLCASSSGTMKTGELFFGEGSRLTVL.

This chain's CDR3 is CASSSDWNTEAFF. The CDR3 DNA is TGCGCCAGCAGCTCTGACTGGAACACTGAAGCTTTCTTT. The V call is TRBV5-1, the J call TRBJ1-1; D gene ambiguous. Germline CDR1 and CDR2: SGHRS and YFSETQ. Trimming took 3 bases from V and 1 from J, leaving 7 bases between them. This CDR3 has 13 amino acids. The full variable domain, completed using reference TRBV5-1 and TRBJ1-1, is KAGVTQTPRYLIKTRGQQVTLSCSPISGHRSVSWYQQTPGQGLQFLFEYFSETQRNKGNFPGRFSGRQFSNSRSEMNVSTLELGDSALYLCASSSDWNTEAFFGQGTRLTVV.

This clone was seen a single time. The chain is built from TRBV30 and TRBJ1-6, with D unclear. The CDR3 is made up of 15 amino acids. The V gene's germline CDR1 is GTSNPN and CDR2 SVGIG (reference sequence). With 4 bases removed from V and 0 bases from J, the gap between germline ends came to 10 bases. The CDR3 DNA is TGTGCCTGGATCCGATCGAGCTCCTATAATTCACCCCTCCACTTT. As protein: CAWIRSSSYNSPLHF. The variable domain in full, completed from reference TRBV30 and TRBJ1-6, reads SQTIHQWPATLVQPVGSPLSLECTVEGTSNPNLYWYRQAAGRGLQLLFYSVGIGQISSEVPQNLSASRPQDRQFILSSKKLLLSDSGFYLCAWIRSSSYNSPLHFGNGTRLTVT.

The chain uses TRBV5-1 and TRBJ2-5; 7 nucleotides match TRBD2. Germline V CDR1 and CDR2: SGHRS, YFSETQ. The length of the CDR3 is 13 residues. J lost 4 bases, V lost 4 bases, and 4 bases had no gene match. This CDR3 is CASSDPGGETQYF. The CDR3 DNA reads as TGCGCCAGCAGCGATCCGGGAGGAGAGACCCAGTACTTC.

In its sample, this clone was seen a few times. The chain joins TRBV2 to TRBJ1-5; 7 bases map to TRBD1. Germline CDR1 SNHLY, CDR2 FYNNEI. The V gene end was trimmed by 6 bases and the J gene end by 8 bases; junction bases not matched to a gene: 13. The CDR3 runs to 15 residues. The CDR3 reads CASRRDSAGTEPQHF. CDR3 DNA sequence: TGTGCCAGCAGAAGGGACAGCGCAGGTACGGAGCCCCAGCATTTT.

This clone was counted a few times. The chain employs TRBV4-1 and TRBJ1-1, with D hard to call. The germline CDR1 and CDR2 sequences are MGHRA and YSYEKL. The CDR3 is 15 residues long. Trimming left V 4 bases short and J 6 bases short, with 18 bases between. The CDR3 is CASSRSLYEGAEAFF. CDR3 nucleotide sequence: TGCGCCAGCAGCCGTAGCCTGTATGAGGGCGCTGAAGCTTTCTTT.

This clone was recorded a few times. The gene calls are TRBV2 and TRBJ2-7; 10 bases map to TRBD1. The V gene end was trimmed by 6 bases and the J gene end by 3 bases; junction bases not matched to a gene: 17. The CDR3 sequence is 18 residues long. From germline, CDR1 is SNHLY and CDR2 FYNNEI. CDR3 amino acids: CASSRQISGTGAHYEQYV. The CDR3 DNA reads as TGTGCCAGCAGCAGGCAAATCTCCGGGACAGGGGCACACTACGAGCAGTACGTC.

This clone was seen only a few times. The J gene is TRBJ2-1, the V gene TRBV5-1, with a tentative D call TRBD1 (6 bases). V was shortened by 3 bases and J by 3 bases, with 7 bases between the two germline ends. The CDR3 runs to 13 residues. Per the germline V gene, CDR1 is SGHRS and CDR2 is YFSETQ. The CDR3, as DNA: TGCGCCAGCAGCTCGGACAGCTACAATGAGCAGTTCTTC. This codes for CASSSDSYNEQFF.

CDR3 sequence (DNA): TGCGCCAGCCGCCGGGACGGATCTAATGAAAAACTGTTTTTT. The encoded protein is CASRRDGSNEKLFF. This chain uses TRBV5-1 with TRBJ1-4; D possibly corresponds to TRBD1 (5 bases). Per the germline V gene, CDR1 is SGHRS and CDR2 is YFSETQ. The CDR3 loop spans 14 amino acids. V gave up 7 bases and J gave up 3 bases, with 13 bases separating them.

V gene TRBV27 combines with J gene TRBJ2-5, with 7 bases identical to TRBD2. Germline V gene lookup returns CDR1 MNHEY and CDR2 SMNVEV (reference sequence). The CDR3 extends over 13 amino acids. Trimming at V came to 5 bases and at J to 5 bases, leaving 5 bases not matched to a gene. The CDR3, as DNA: TGTGCCAGCAGTCATAACGGGGGGGAGACCCAGTACTTC. Translating it yields CASSHNGGETQYF.

The chain combines TRBV3-1 (or the pseudogene TRBV3-2) with TRBJ2-1, with TRBD1 matching 7 bases. V trimming: 1 base; J trimming: 12 bases; junction bases outside the gene matches: 12. The CDR3 has 15 residues. Looked up from germline, CDR1 is LGHDT and CDR2 is YNNKEL (reference sequence). CDR3: CASSQGGQYPLGQFF. CDR3 in DNA: TGTGCCAGCAGCCAAGGGGGACAGTATCCTCTAGGGCAGTTCTTC.

This chain uses TRBV9 with TRBJ2-1; weak D call: TRBD1 (5 bases). Trimming removed 2 bases at V and 7 bases at J, with 16 bases between. The CDR3 has 15 residues. Germline lookup yields CDR1 SGDLS and CDR2 YYNGEE. The CDR3 loop is CASSVGVGAGNEQFF. Written as DNA, the CDR3 is TGTGCCAGCAGCGTTGGGGTAGGGGCCGGGAATGAGCAGTTCTTC.

V gene TRBV6-5 combines with J gene TRBJ1-1; D is uncertain. This CDR3 is 13 amino acids long. Germline V CDR1 and CDR2: MNHEY, SVGAGI. Trimming cost V 0 bases and J 11 bases, with 13 bases left between them. CDR3 in amino acids: CASSYSRVMAAFF. CDR3 nucleotide sequence: TGTGCCAGCAGTTACTCGAGGGTGATGGCGGCTTTCTTT.

The rearrangement joins TRBV6-1 to TRBJ2-1; TRBD1 might be the D (6 bases). The CDR3 covers 15 residues. Trimming stripped 2 bases from V and 1 base from J, with 9 bases between. CDR1 is MNHNS, CDR2 SASEGT, per germline. The DNA for the CDR3 is TGTGCCAGCAGTGAAAATGGACAGTCCTACAATGAGCAGTTCTTC. It specifies CASSENGQSYNEQFF.

The chain joins TRBV7-2 to TRBJ2-3; the D call may be TRBD1 or TRBD2 (5 bases each). This CDR3 has 12 residues. With 5 bases removed from V and 7 bases from J, the gap between germline ends came to 10 bases. Germline V lookup: CDR1 SGHTA, CDR2 FQGNSA. For the CDR3, the DNA is TGTGCCAGCAGCAGGGACCTTTATACGCAGTATTTT. It encodes CASSRDLYTQYF.

This chain uses TRBV6-5 with TRBJ2-7, with TRBD2 as a possible D gene (5 bases). V lost 8 bases, J lost 0 bases, and 14 bases lay in between. The CDR3 loop spans 14 amino acids. The germline V gene has CDR1 MNHEY and CDR2 SVGAGI. DNA of the CDR3: TGTGCCAGCGGACGAGAGGGTAGCTCCTACGAGCAGTACGTC. It codes for CASGREGSSYEQYV.

V usage is TRBV9 and J usage is TRBJ1-3; D call uncertain. Between the trimmed V and J ends, which lost 4 bases and 0 bases, there was a span of 8 bases. This CDR3 has 14 amino acids. Germline V gene data show CDR1 as SGDLS and CDR2 as YYNGEE. CDR3 sequence: CASSPVDSGNTIYF. The CDR3 bases are TGTGCCAGCAGCCCCGTGGACTCTGGAAACACCATATATTTT.

The gene calls are TRBV7-8 and TRBJ1-2; 8 positions match TRBD1. CDR1 and CDR2 (germline): SGHVS, FQNEAQ. V lost 5 bases to trimming and J lost 5 bases; unmatched junction nucleotides: 16. The CDR3 consists of 17 residues. The CDR3 nucleotides are TGTGCCAGCAGCGTTCACAGGGGGGCGCTCAGAGGATATGGCTACACCTTC. It specifies CASSVHRGALRGYGYTF.

This clone has only a few counts. V is TRBV6-1 and J is TRBJ1-1; 10 bases map to TRBD1. V lost 2 bases and J lost 3; bases outside the gene matches: 6. The CDR3 contains 16 residues. Per germline, CDR1 MNHNS and CDR2 SASEGT. Here the CDR3 DNA reads TGTGCCAGCAGTGAAAGGGGCGGGACAGGGGACACTGAAGCTTTCTTT. Protein: CASSERGGTGDTEAFF.